Reported below is one T cell receptor beta chain. Treatment described: some 19 received Ad26.COV2.S at low or high dose, single or two shots; 5 received placebo; per-sample allocation not given. Repertoires come from day 63 after the first vaccine or placebo injection. The entry originates in a study of Ad26.COV2.S vaccination and SARS-CoV-2 variants. CDR1 is MDHEN and CDR2 is SYDVKM in the germline V gene. Deletions cut 6 bases from V and 0 bases from J, with 13 bases between. This CDR3 is built from 15 residues. The assay was immunoSEQ multiplex PCR, and TCRdb's table has in-frame clones only and misses some. The table includes some 460,000 clones, nearly 90% detected once.

This specimen consisted of peripheral blood, obtained in a trial of Ad26.COV2.S vaccine versus placebo. The source of this sequence is a person aged 18-65 years who received the Ad26.COV2.S COVID-19 vaccine or a placebo. The chain carries TRBV28 and TRBJ2-3; tentatively, D is TRBD1 (6 bases). Written as DNA, the CDR3 is TGTGCCAGCAGCTTGGGACAATTGAGCACAGATACGCAGTATTTT. Translating gives CASSLGQLSTDTQYF.